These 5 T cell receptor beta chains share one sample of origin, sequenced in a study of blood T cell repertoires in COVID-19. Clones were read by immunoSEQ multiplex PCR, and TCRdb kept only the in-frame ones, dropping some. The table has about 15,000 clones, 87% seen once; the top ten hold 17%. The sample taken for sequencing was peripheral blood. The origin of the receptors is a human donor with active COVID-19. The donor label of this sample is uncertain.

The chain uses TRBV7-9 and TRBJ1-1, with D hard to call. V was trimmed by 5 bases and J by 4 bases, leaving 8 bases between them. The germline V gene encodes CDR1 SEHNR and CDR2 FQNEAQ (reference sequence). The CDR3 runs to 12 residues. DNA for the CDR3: TGTGCCAGCAGCCGTATAGCCACTGAAGCTTTCTTT. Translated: CASSRIATEAFF.

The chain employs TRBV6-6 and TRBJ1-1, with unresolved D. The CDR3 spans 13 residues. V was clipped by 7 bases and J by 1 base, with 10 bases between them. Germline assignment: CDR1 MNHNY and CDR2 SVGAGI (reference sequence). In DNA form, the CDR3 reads TGTGCCAGCACCCTTGGGCGGAACACTGAAGCTTTCTTT. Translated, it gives CASTLGRNTEAFF.

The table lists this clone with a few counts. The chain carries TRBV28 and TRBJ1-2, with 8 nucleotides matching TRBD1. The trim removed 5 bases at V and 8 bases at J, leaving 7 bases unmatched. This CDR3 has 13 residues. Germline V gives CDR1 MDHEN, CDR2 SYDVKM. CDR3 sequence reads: CASSLGQVKGYTF. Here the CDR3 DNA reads TGTGCCAGCAGTCTGGGACAGGTGAAAGGCTACACCTTC.

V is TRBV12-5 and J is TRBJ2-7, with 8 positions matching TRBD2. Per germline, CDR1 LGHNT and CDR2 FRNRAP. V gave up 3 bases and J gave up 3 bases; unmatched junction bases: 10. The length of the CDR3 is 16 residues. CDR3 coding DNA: TGTGCTAGTGGTTTTGCCAGGACTAGCTGGGACTACGAGCAGTACTTC. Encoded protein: CASGFARTSWDYEQYF.

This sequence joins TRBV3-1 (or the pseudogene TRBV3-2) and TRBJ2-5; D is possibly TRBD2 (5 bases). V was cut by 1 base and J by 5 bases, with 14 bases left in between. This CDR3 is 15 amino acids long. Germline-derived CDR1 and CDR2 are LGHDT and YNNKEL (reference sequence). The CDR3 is CASSQAAVPGETQYF. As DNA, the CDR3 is TGTGCCAGCAGCCAAGCAGCGGTCCCGGGGGAGACCCAGTACTTC.